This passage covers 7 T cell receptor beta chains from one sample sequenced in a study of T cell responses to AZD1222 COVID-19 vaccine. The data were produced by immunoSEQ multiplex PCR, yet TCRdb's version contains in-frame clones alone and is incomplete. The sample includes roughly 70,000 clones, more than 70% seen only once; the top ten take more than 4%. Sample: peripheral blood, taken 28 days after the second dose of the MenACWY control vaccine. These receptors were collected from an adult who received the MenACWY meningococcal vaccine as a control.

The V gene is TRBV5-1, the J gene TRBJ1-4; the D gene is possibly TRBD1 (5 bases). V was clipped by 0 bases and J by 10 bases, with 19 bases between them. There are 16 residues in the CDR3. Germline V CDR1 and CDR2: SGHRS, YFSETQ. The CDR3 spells CASSLVSGFDGGKLFF. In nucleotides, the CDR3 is TGCGCCAGCAGCTTGGTGTCCGGATTCGACGGGGGAAAACTGTTTTTT.

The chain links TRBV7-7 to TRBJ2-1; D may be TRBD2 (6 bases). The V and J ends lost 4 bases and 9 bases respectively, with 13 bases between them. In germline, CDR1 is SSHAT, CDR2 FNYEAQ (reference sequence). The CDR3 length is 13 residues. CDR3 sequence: CASSSGTVGEQFF. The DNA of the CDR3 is TGTGCCAGCAGCTCAGGGACTGTCGGTGAGCAGTTCTTC.

CDR3 protein: CATSRRQGSYEQYF. CDR3 nucleotide sequence: TGTGCCACCAGCAGGCGCCAGGGCTCCTACGAGCAGTACTTC. The chain carries TRBV15 and TRBJ2-7; possible D gene TRBD1, 5 bases. V was trimmed by 3 bases and J by 0 bases, leaving 9 bases between them. Germline V gives CDR1 LNHNV, CDR2 YYDKDF (reference sequence). The CDR3 is 14 residues long.

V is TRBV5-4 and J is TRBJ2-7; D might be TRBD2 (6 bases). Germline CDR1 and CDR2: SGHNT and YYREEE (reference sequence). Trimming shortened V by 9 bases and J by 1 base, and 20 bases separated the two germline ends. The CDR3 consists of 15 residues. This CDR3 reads CATSPGEVPSYEQYF. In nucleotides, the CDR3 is TGTGCCACCTCCCCGGGAGAGGTCCCTTCCTACGAGCAGTACTTC.

The CDR3 DNA sequence: TGTGCCAGCAGCGCCGCAGCTAATTCACCCCTCCACTTT. It yields the protein CASSAAANSPLHF. This chain uses TRBV7-2 with TRBJ1-6; D is unclear. The CDR3 is 13 amino acids. CDR1 SGHTA and CDR2 FQGNSA come from the germline V gene. The V end was cut by 5 bases, the J end by 6 bases, with 8 bases between.

CDR3 region: CASTLEDTREAFF. The CDR3 DNA reads TGTGCCAGCACCCTAGAGGACACCCGGGAGGCTTTCTTT. The V and J genes are TRBV3-1 (or the pseudogene TRBV3-2) and TRBJ1-1, with D perhaps matching TRBD1 (5 bases). The CDR3 runs 13 residues. Germline V lookup: CDR1 LGHDT, CDR2 YNNKEL (reference sequence). The V and J ends lost 7 bases and 11 bases respectively, with 20 bases between them.

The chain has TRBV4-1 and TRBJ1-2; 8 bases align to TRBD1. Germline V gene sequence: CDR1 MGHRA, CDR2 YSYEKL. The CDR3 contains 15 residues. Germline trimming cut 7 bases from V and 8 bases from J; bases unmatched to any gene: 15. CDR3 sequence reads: CASTEAWVRGRGYTF. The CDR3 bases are TGCGCCAGCACAGAAGCGTGGGTCAGGGGGCGGGGCTACACCTTC.